This T cell receptor beta chain was observed in a study of tumor-infiltrating lymphocytes in primary liver carcinoma. Overall study context: Both sexes were represented among patients, who were 30 to 69 years old. Samples gave roughly 3.5 to 7.5 million productive TCRbeta reads, similar across tissue types.

It was from approximately 22-30 mg of unsorted bulk tissue that RNA and DNA were co-extracted. Patients had primary liver carcinoma treated by surgical resection. Starting from approximately 470 ng of total RNA, TCR beta cDNA was produced with a primer in the constant region. Three rounds of nested multiplex PCR with slightly modified ARM-PCR produced TCR beta libraries. TRBV1-TRBV30 forward primers paired with a C-beta reverse primer drove the first two PCR rounds, around 9 cycles each. MiXCR was run by TCRdb on the multiplex PCR reads, yielding one entry per CDR3 protein. The top ten clones hold roughly three fifths of a sample with 55,000 to 65,000 distinct CDR3 sequences, roughly 70% of them seen once. In this sample, this clonotype turned up a few times. Antigen: not known. The length of the CDR3 is 16 residues. J gave up 6 bases and V 4 bases, and 10 bases lay outside the gene matches. Per the germline V gene, CDR1 is SGHNT and CDR2 is YYREEE (reference sequence).

Study conclusions and caveats: Between tumor regions, pairs overlapped more than tumor-adjacent and tumor-blood pairs did.

This sequence joins TRBV5-4 and TRBJ2-2; TRBD2 agrees at 9 bases. The clonotype comes from a man aged 40-50 years with primary liver carcinoma and hepatitis B virus infection. The sample comprised liver tumor tissue from sampling region 2. As for subset: tumor region T2, inferior pole. CDR3: CASSPGAGGLAGELFF. DNA of the CDR3: TGTGCCAGCAGCCCTGGTGCGGGAGGGCTCGCCGGGGAGCTGTTTTTT.